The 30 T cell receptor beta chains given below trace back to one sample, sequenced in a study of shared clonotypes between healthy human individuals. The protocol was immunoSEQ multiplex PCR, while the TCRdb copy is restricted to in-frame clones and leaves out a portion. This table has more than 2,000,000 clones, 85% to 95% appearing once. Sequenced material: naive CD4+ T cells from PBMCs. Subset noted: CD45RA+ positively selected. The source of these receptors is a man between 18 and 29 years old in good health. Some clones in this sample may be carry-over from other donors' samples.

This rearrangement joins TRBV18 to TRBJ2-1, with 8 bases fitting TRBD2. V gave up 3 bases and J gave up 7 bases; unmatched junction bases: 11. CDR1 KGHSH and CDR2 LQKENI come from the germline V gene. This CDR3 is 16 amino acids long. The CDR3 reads CASSPVRLAGTNEQFF. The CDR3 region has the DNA TGTGCCAGCTCACCCGTAAGGCTAGCGGGCACTAATGAGCAGTTCTTC.

The CDR3 sequence is CASSEAGTGVSEAFF. As DNA, the CDR3 is TGTGCCAGCAGTGAAGCAGGGACAGGGGTGTCTGAAGCTTTCTTT. The rearrangement links TRBV2 to TRBJ1-1; TRBD1 matches at 10 bases. Looked up from germline, CDR1 is SNHLY and CDR2 is FYNNEI. This CDR3 comprises 15 residues. J was trimmed by 6 bases and V by 0 bases; bases with no gene match: 4. Supplemented by reference TRBV2 and TRBJ1-1, the full variable domain reads EPEVTQTPSHQVTQMGQEVILRCVPISNHLYFYWYRQILGQKVEFLVSFYNNEISEKSEIFDDQFSVERPDGSNFTLKIRSTKLEDSAMYFCASSEAGTGVSEAFFGQGTRLTVV.

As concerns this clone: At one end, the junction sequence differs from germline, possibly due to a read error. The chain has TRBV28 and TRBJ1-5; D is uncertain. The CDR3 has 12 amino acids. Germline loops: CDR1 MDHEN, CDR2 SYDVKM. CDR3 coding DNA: TGTGCCAGCAGTCCTCCCTCCCCCCGGGCGTATTTT. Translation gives CASSPPSPRAYF. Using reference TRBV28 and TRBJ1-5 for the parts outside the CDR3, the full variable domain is DVKVTQSSRYLVKRTGEKVFLECVQDMDHENMFWYRQDPGLGLRLIYFSYDVKMKEKGDIPEGYSVSREKKERFSLILESASTNQTSMYLCASSPPSPRAYFGDGTRLSIL.

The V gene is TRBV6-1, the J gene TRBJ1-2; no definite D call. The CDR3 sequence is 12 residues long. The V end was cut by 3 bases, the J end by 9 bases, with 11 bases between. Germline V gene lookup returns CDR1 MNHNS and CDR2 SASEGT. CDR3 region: CASSDRVWSYTF. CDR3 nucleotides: TGTGCCAGCAGTGATCGGGTGTGGAGCTACACCTTC.

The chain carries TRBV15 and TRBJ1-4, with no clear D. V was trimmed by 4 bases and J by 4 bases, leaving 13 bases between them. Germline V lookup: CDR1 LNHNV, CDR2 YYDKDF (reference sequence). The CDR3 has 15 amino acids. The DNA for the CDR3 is TGTGCCACCAGCATCAGACGGATTCTTAATGAAAAACTGTTTTTT. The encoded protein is CATSIRRILNEKLFF. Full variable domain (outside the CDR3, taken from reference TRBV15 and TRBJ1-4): DAMVIQNPRYQVTQFGKPVTLSCSQTLNHNVMYWYQQKSSQAPKLLFHYYDKDFNNEADTPDNFQSRRPNTSFCFLDIRSPGLGDTAMYLCATSIRRILNEKLFFGSGTQLSVL.

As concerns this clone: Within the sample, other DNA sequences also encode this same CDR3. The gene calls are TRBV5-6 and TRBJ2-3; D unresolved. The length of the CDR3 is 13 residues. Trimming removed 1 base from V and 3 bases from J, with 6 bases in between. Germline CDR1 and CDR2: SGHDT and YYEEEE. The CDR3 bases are TGTGCCAGCAGCTTGTGGGGTACAGATACGCAGTATTTT. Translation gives CASSLWGTDTQYF.

For the CDR3, the DNA is TGTGCCAGCAGTTTATTCTGGGCTAGCGGGAGTAGTAGCACAGATACGCAGTATTTT. Translation: CASSLFWASGSSSTDTQYF. The chain carries TRBV28 and TRBJ2-3; 10 positions match TRBD2. CDR1 MDHEN and CDR2 SYDVKM come from the germline V gene. The CDR3 runs 19 residues. V lost 1 base and J lost 0; bases outside the gene matches: 10.

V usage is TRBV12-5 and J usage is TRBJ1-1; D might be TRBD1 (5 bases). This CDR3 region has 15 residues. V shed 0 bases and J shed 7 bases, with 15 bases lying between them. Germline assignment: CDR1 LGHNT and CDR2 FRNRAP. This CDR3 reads CASGLVSGRLREAFF. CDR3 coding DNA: TGTGCTAGTGGTTTGGTATCGGGACGACTGCGTGAAGCTTTCTTT. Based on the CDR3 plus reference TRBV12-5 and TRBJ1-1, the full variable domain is DARVTQTPRHKVTEMGQEVTMRCQPILGHNTVFWYRQTMMQGLELLAYFRNRAPLDDSGMPKDRFSAEMPDATLATLKIQPSEPRDSAVYFCASGLVSGRLREAFFGQGTRLTVV.

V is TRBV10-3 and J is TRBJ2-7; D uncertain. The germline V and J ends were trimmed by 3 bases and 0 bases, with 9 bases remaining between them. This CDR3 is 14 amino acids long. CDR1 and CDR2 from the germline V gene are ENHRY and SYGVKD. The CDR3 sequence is CAISDGGPSYEQYF. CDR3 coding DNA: TGTGCCATCAGTGACGGCGGTCCCTCCTACGAGCAGTACTTC.

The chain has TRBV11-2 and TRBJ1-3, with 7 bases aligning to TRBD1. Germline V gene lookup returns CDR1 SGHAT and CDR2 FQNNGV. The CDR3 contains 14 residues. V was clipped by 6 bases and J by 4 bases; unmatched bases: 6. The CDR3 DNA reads TGTGCCAGCAGTCCGACAGGGCCCGGAAACACCATATATTTT. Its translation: CASSPTGPGNTIYF.

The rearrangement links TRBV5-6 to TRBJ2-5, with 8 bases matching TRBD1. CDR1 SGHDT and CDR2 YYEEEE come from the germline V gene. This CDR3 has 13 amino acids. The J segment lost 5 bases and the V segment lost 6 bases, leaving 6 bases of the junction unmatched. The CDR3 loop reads CASTRTGRETQYF. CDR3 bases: TGTGCCAGCACCCGGACAGGGCGGGAGACCCAGTACTTC.

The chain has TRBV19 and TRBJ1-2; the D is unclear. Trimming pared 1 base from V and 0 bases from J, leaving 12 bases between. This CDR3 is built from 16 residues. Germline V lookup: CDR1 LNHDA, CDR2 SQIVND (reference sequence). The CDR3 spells CASSIVVTASNYGYTF. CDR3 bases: TGTGCCAGTAGTATAGTCGTAACAGCCTCTAACTATGGCTACACCTTC.

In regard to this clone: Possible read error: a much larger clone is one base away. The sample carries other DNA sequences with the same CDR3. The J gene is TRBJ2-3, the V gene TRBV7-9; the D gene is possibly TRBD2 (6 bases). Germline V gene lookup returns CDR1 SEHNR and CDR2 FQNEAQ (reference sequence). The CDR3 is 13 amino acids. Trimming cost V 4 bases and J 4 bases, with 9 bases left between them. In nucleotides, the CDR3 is TGTGCCAGCAGCTCCACGGGGGCAGATACGCAGTATTTT. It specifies CASSSTGADTQYF. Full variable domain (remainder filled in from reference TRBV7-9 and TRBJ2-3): DTGVSQNPRHKITKRGQNVTFRCDPISEHNRLYWYRQTLGQGPEFLTYFQNEAQLEKSRLLSDRFSAERPKGSFSTLEIQRTEQGDSAMYLCASSSTGADTQYFGPGTRLTVL.

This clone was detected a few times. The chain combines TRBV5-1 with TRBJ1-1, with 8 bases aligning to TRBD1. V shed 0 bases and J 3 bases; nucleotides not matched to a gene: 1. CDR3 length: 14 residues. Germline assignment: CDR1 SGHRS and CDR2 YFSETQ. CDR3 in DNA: TGCGCCAGCAGCTTGGGGACAGGGTACACTGAAGCTTTCTTT. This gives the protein CASSLGTGYTEAFF.

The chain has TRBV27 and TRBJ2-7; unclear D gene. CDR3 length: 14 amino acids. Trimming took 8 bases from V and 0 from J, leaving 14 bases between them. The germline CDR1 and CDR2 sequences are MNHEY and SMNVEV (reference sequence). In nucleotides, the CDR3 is TGTGCCAGCCGCTTGGGCCCTTACTCCTACGAGCAGTACTTC. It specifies CASRLGPYSYEQYF.

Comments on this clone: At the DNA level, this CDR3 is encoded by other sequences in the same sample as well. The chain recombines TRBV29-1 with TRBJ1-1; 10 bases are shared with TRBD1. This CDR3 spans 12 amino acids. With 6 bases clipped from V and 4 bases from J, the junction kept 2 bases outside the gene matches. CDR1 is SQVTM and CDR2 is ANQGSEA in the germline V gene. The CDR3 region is CSVGQGPTEAFF. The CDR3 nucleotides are TGCAGCGTGGGACAGGGGCCCACTGAAGCTTTCTTT.

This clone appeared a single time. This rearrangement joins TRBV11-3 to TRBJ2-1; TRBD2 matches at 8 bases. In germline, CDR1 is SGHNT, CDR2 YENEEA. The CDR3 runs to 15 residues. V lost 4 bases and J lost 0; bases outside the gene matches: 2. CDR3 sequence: CASSSGGGSYNEQFF. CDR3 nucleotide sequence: TGTGCCAGCAGCTCCGGGGGGGGCTCCTACAATGAGCAGTTCTTC.

The CDR3 reads CASSLTQTSGYYNEQFF. The CDR3 DNA is TGCGCCAGCAGCTTGACCCAAACTAGCGGGTATTACAATGAGCAGTTCTTC. V gene TRBV5-1 combines with J gene TRBJ2-1; TRBD2 matches 9 bases. This CDR3 has 17 amino acids. Germline CDR1 is SGHRS and CDR2 is YFSETQ. J lost 4 bases, V lost 1 base, and 9 bases had no gene match.

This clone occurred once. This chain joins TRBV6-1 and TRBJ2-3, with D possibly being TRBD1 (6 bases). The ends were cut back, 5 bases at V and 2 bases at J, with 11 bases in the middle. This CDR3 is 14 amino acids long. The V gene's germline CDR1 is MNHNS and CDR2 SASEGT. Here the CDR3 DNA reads TGTGCCAGCAGTTTGGGACACCTCACAGATACGCAGTATTTT. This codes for CASSLGHLTDTQYF.

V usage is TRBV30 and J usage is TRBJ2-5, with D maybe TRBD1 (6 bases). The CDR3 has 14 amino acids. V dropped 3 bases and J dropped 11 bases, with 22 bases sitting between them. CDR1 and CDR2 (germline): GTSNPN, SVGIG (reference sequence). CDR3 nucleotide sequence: TGTGCCTGGAGCAGGACAGCGCCTCACGTCCAGCAGTACTTC. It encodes CAWSRTAPHVQQYF. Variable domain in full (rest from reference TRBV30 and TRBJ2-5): SQTIHQWPATLVQPVGSPLSLECTVEGTSNPNLYWYRQAAGRGLQLLFYSVGIGQISSEVPQNLSASRPQDRQFILSSKKLLLSDSGFYLCAWSRTAPHVQQYFGPGTRLLVL.

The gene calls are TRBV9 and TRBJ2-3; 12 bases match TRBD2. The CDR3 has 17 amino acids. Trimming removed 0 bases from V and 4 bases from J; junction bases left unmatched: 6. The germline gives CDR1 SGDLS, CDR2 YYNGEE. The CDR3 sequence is CASSVASGRAYADTQYF. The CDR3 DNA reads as TGTGCCAGCAGCGTAGCTAGCGGGAGGGCCTACGCAGATACGCAGTATTTT.

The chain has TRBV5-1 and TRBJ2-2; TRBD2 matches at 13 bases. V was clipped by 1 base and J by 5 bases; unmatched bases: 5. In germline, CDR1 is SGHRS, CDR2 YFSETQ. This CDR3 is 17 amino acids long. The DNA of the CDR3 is TGCGCCAGCAGCTTGAGGACTAGCGGGAGTGGAACCGGGGAGCTGTTTTTT. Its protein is CASSLRTSGSGTGELFF.

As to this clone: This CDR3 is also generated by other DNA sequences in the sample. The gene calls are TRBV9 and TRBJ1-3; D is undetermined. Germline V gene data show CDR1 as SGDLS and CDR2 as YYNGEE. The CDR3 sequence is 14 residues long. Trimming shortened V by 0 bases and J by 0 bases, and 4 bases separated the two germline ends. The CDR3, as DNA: TGTGCCAGCAGCGTAGGGAACTCTGGAAACACCATATATTTT. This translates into CASSVGNSGNTIYF. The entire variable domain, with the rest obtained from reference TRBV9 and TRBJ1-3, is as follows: DSGVTQTPKHLITATGQRVTLRCSPRSGDLSVYWYQQSLDQGLQFLIQYYNGEERAKGNILERFSAQQFPDLHSELNLSSLELGDSALYFCASSVGNSGNTIYFGEGSWLTVV.

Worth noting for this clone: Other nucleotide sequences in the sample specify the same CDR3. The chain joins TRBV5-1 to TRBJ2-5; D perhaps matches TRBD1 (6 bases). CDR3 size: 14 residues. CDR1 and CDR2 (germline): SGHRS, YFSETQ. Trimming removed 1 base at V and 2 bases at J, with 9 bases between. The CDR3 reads CASSLLGQQETQYF. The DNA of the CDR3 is TGCGCCAGCAGCTTGCTGGGACAACAAGAGACCCAGTACTTC.

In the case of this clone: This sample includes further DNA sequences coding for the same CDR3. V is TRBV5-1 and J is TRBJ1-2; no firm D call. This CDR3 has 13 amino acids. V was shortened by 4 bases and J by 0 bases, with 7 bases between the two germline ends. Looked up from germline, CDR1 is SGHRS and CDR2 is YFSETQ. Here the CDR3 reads CASSTTTNYGYTF. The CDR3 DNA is TGCGCCAGCAGCACCACAACTAACTATGGCTACACCTTC.

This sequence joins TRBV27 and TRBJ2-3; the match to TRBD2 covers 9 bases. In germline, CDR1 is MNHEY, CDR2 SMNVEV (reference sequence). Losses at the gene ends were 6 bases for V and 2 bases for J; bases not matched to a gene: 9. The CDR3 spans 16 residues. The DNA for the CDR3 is TGTGCCAGCAGACCTACGGGCGGGAGGGCCACAGATACGCAGTATTTT. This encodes CASRPTGGRATDTQYF.

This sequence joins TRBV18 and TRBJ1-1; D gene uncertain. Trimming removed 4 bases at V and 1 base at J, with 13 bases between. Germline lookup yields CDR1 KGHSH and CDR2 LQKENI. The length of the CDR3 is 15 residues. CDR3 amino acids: CASSQGGGSNTEAFF. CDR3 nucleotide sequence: TGTGCCAGCTCACAGGGAGGCGGATCGAACACTGAAGCTTTCTTT.

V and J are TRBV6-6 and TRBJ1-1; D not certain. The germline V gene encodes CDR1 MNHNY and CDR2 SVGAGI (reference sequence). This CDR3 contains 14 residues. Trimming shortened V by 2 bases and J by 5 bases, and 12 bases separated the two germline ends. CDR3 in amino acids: CASSYTSGRTEAFF. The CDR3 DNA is TGTGCCAGCAGTTACACCTCCGGGAGAACTGAAGCTTTCTTT.

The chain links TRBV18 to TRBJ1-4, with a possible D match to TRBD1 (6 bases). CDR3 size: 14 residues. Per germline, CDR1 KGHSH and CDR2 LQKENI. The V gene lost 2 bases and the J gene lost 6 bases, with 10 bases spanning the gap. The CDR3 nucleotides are TGTGCCAGCTCACCAACAGGGTGGGATGAAAAACTGTTTTTT. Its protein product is CASSPTGWDEKLFF.

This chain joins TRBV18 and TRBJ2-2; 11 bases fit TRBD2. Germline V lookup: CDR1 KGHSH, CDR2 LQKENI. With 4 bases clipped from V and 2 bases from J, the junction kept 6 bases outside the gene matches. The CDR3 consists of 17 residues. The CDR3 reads CASSLGGLAANTGELFF. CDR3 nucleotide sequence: TGTGCCAGCTCACTTGGGGGACTAGCGGCAAACACCGGGGAGCTGTTTTTT. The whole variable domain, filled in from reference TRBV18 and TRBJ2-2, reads NAGVMQNPRHLVRRRGQEARLRCSPMKGHSHVYWYRQLPEEGLKFMVYLQKENIIDESGMPKERFSAEFPKEGPSILRIQQVVRGDSAAYFCASSLGGLAANTGELFFGEGSRLTVL.